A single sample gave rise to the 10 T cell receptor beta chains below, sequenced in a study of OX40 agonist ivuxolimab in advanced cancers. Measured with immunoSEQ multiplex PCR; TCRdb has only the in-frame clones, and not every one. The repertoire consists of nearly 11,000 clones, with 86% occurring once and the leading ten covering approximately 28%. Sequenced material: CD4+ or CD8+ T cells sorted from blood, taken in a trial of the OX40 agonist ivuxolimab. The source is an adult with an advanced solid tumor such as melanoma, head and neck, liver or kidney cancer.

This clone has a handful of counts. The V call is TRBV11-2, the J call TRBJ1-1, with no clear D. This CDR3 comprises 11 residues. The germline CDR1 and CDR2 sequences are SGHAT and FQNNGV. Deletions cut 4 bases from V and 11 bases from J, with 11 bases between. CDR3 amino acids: CASSSDRVAFF. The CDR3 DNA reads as TGTGCCAGCAGCTCAGACCGGGTTGCTTTCTTT.

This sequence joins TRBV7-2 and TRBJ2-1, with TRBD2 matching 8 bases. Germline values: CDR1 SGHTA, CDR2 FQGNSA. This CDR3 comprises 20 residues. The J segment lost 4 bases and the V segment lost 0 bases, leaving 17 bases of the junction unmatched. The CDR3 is CASSLALTGTRGRGYNEQFF. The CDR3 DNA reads TGTGCCAGCAGCTTAGCCTTAACCGGGACTAGAGGGCGGGGGTACAATGAGCAGTTCTTC.

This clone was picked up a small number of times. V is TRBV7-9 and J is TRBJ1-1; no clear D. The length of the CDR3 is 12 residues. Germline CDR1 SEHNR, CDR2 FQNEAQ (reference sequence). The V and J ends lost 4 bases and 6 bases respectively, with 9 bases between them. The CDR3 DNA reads TGTGCCAGCAGCTATTCTCCGTCTGAAGCTTTCTTT. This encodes CASSYSPSEAFF.

CDR3 bases: TGTGCCAGCAGTGACTCGGGTGGACAGAATCAGCCCCAGCATTTT. It is translated as CASSDSGGQNQPQHF. The V call is TRBV6-4, the J call TRBJ1-5; D is perhaps TRBD1 (6 bases). The germline V gene encodes CDR1 MRHNA and CDR2 SNTAGT. V lost 0 bases, J lost 4 bases, and 10 bases lay in between. The CDR3 totals 15 residues.

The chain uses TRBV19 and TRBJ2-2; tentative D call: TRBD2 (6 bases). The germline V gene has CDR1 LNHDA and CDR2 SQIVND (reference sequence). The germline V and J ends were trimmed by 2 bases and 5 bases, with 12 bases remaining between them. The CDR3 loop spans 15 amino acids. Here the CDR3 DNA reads TGTGCCAGTAGTATAACGGGAGTGGGGACCGGGGAGCTGTTTTTT. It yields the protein CASSITGVGTGELFF.

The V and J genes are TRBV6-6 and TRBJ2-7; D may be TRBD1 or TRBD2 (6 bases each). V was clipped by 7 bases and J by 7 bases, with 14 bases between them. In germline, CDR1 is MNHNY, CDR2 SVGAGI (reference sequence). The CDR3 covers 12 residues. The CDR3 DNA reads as TGTGCCAGCATTTCGCGGAGGGGGGAGCAGTACTTC. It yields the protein CASISRRGEQYF.

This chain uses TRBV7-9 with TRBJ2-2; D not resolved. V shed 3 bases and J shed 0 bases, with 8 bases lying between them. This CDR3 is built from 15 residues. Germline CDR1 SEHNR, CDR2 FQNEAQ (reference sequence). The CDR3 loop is CASSFRVSNTGELFF. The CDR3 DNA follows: TGTGCCAGCAGCTTCCGGGTGTCGAACACCGGGGAGCTGTTTTTT.

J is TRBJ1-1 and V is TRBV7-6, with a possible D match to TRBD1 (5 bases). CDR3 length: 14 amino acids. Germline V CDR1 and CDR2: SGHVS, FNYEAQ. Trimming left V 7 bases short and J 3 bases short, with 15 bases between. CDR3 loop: CASTHSVGHTEAFF. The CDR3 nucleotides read TGTGCCAGCACCCACTCCGTGGGGCACACTGAAGCTTTCTTT. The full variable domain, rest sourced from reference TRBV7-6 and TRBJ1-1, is GAGVSQSPRYKVTKRGQDVALRCDPISGHVSLYWYRQALGQGPEFLTYFNYEAQQDKSGLPNDRFSAERPEGSISTLTIQRTEQRDSAMYRCASTHSVGHTEAFFGQGTRLTVV.

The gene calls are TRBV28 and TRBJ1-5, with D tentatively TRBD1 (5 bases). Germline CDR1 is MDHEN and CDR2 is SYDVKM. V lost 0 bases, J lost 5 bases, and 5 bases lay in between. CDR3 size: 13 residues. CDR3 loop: CASSLWGDQPQHF. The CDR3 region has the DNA TGTGCCAGCAGTTTATGGGGGGATCAGCCCCAGCATTTT.

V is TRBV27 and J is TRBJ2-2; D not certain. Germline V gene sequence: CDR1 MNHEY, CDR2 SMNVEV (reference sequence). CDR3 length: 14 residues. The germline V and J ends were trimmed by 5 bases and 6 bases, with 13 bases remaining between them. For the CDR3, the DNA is TGTGCCAGCAGTGACACGCTATCGTCCGGGGAGCTGTTTTTT. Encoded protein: CASSDTLSSGELFF.